The rows below give T cell receptor beta chains drawn from one sample of a study of CD8 T cells in Susac syndrome. TCRdb re-called the immunoSEQ multiplex PCR reads with MiXCR, one entry per CDR3 protein. The sample holds about 430,000 distinct CDR3 sequences; approximately 89% are singletons and the top ten take approximately 0.11%. Sequenced sample: CD8+ T cells from PBMCs. These receptors were taken from a human donor with multiple sclerosis. CDR3s include the opening cysteine and the closing phenylalanine or tryptophan. The D gene is left open where the match is weak. Clone size, where shown, is once, few, many, or a class for clones that have expanded.

D	V	J	size	CDR3	DNA
TRBD2	TRBV7-2	TRBJ2-3	NA	CASSLVVSGAEDTQYF	TGTGCCAGCAGCTTAGTTGTTAGCGGGGCCGAAGATACGCAGTATTTT
NA	TRBV4-1	TRBJ1-5	NA	CASSHPAGQNNQPQHF	TGCGCCAGCAGCCACCCCGCAGGACAGAACAATCAGCCCCAGCATTTT
TRBD1	TRBV20-1	TRBJ2-7	NA	CSARPGTGGEEQYF	TGCAGTGCTAGACCCGGGACAGGGGGCGAAGAGCAGTACTTC
NA	TRBV4-1	TRBJ2-5	NA	CASSQDPGAETQYF	TGCGCCAGCAGCCAAGATCCCGGGGCTGAGACCCAGTACTTC
NA	TRBV30	TRBJ1-1	NA	CAWYRAENTEAFF	TGTGCCTGGTATAGGGCGGAGAACACTGAAGCTTTCTTT
NA	TRBV9	TRBJ2-3	NA	CASSPIVVQYF	TGTGCCAGCAGTCCAATCGTGGTGCAGTATTTT
NA	TRBV6-1	TRBJ2-2	once	CASSEPHPDGELFF	TGTGCCAGCAGTGAACCCCACCCGGACGGGGAGCTGTTTTTT
NA	TRBV30	TRBJ1-4	NA	CAWSEGSSANEKLFF	TGTGCCTGGAGTGAGGGGTCCTCCGCTAATGAAAAACTGTTTTTT
NA	TRBV6-1	TRBJ1-2	NA	CASRKTLGGLSYGYTF	TGTGCCAGCAGGAAAACCCTTGGGGGCCTGAGCTATGGCTACACCTTC
NA	TRBV5-5	TRBJ1-1	NA	CASSLGGFEAFF	TGTGCCAGCAGCTTGGGGGGATTTGAAGCTTTCTTT
NA	TRBV27	TRBJ1-5	NA	CASSLLGGANQPQHF	TGTGCCAGCAGTTTATTAGGTGGGGCTAATCAGCCCCAGCATTTT
TRBD1	TRBV27	TRBJ1-1	NA	CASSLVTGNSRNTEAFF	TGTGCCAGCAGTTTAGTGACAGGGAATTCGCGGAACACTGAAGCTTTCTTT